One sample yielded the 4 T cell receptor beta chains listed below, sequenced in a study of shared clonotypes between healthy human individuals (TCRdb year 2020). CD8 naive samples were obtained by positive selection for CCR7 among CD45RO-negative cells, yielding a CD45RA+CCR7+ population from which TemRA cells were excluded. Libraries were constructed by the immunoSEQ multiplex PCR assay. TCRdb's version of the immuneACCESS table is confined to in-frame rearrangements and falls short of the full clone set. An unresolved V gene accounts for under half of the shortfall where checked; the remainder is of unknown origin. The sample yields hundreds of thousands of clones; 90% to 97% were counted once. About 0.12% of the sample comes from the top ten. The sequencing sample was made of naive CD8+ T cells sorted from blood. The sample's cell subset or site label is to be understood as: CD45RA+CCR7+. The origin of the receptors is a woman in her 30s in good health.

CDR3 DNA: TGTGCCAGTAGTATATCGGTCGCGCGCCAAGCGGGAGATGGAAACAATGAGCAGTTCTTC. Translation: CASSISVARQAGDGNNEQFF. The rearrangement joins TRBV19 to TRBJ2-1, with 8 bases identical to TRBD2. The CDR3 runs to 20 residues. Germline-derived CDR1 and CDR2 are LNHDA and SQIVND (reference sequence). Losses at the gene ends were 2 bases for V and 5 bases for J; bases not matched to a gene: 20.

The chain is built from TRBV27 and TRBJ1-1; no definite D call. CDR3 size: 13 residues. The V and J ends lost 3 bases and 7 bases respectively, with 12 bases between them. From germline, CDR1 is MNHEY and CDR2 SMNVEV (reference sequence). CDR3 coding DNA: TGTGCCAGCAGTTTGGATTCAGCCTTTGAAGCTTTCTTT. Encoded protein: CASSLDSAFEAFF.

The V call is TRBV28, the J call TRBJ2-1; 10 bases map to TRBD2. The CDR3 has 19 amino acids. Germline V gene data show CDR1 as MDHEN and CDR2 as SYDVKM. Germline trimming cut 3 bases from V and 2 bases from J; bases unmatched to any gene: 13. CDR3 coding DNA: TGTGCCAGCAGTTTTTCCCTCTCTACTAGCGGGGTTACCTACAATGAGCAGTTCTTC. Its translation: CASSFSLSTSGVTYNEQFF.

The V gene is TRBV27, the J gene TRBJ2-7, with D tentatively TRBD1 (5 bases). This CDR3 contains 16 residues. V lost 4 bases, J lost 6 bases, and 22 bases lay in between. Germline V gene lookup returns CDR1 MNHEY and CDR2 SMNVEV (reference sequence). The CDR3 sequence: CASSSVPWQGRFEQYF. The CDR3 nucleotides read TGTGCCAGCAGTTCCGTCCCCTGGCAGGGTAGGTTCGAGCAGTACTTC.